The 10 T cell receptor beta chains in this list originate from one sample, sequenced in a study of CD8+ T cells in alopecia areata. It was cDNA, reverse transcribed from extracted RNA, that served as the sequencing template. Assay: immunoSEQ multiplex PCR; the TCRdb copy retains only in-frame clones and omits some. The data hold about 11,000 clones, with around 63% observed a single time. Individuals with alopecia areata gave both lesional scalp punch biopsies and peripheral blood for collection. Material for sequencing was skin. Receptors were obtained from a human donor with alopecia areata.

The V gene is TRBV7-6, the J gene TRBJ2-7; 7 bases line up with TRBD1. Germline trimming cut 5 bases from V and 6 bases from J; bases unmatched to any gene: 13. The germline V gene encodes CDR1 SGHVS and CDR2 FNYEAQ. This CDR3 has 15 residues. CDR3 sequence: CASSPMAAGGTEQYF. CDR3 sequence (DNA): TGTGCCAGCAGCCCCATGGCGGCAGGGGGAACCGAGCAGTACTTC.

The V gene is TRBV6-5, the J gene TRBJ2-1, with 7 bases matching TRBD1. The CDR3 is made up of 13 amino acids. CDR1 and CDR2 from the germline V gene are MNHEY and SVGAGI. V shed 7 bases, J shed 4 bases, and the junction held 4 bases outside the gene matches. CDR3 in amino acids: CASKGQLYNEQFF. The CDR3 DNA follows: TGTGCCAGCAAGGGACAGCTTTACAATGAGCAGTTCTTC.

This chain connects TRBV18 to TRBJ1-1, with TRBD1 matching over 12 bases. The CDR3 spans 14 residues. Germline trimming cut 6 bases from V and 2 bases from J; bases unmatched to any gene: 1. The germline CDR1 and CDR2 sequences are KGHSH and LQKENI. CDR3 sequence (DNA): TGTGCCAGCTCGGGGACAGGGGGCAACACTGAAGCTTTCTTT. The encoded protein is CASSGTGGNTEAFF.

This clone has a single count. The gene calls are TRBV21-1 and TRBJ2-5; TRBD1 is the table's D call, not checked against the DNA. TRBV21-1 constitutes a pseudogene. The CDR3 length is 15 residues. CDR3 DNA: TGTGCCAGCAGCAAAGGTGTCAGGGTGAGGGAGACCCAGTACTTC. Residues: CASSKGVRVRETQYF.

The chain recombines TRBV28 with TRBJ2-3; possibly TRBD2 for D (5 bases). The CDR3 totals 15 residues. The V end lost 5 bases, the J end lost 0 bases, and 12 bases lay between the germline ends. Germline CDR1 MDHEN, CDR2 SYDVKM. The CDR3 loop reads CASSIRWTSTDTQYF. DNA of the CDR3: TGTGCCAGCAGTATCCGTTGGACTAGCACAGATACGCAGTATTTT.

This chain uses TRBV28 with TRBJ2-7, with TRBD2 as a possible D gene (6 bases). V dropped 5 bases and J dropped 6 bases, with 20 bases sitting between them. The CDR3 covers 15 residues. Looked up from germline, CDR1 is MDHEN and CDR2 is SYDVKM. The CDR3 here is CASSPGDSGTPEQYF. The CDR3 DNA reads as TGTGCCAGCAGTCCGGGCGATAGCGGCACCCCCGAGCAGTACTTC.

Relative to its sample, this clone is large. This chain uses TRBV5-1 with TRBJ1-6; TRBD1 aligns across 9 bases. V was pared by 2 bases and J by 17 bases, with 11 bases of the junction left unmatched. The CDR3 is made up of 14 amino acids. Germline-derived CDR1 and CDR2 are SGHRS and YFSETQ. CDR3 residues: CASSFSPGQGEVHF. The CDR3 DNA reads TGCGCCAGCAGCTTCAGCCCGGGACAGGGAGAGGTCCACTTT.

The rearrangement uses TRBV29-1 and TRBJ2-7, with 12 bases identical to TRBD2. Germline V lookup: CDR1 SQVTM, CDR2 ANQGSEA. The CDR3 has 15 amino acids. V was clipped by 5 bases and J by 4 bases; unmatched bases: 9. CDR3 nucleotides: TGCAGCGTTTTCTTATTTACTAGCGGGAGGTACGAGCAGTACTTC. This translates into CSVFLFTSGRYEQYF.

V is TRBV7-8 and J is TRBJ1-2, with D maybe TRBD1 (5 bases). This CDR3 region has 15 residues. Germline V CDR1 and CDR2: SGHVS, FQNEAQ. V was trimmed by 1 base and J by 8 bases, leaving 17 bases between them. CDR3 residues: CASSLGVGREEGYTF. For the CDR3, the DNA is TGTGCCAGCAGCTTAGGGGTCGGCAGGGAAGAGGGCTACACCTTC.

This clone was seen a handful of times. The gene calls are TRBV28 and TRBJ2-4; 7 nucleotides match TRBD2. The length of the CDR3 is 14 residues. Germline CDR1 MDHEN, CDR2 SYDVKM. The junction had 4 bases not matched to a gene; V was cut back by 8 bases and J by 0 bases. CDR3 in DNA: TGTGCCAGCTCCCCGGGGGGAGCCAAAAACATTCAGTACTTC. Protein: CASSPGGAKNIQYF. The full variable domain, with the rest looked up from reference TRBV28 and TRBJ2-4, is DVKVTQSSRYLVKRTGEKVFLECVQDMDHENMFWYRQDPGLGLRLIYFSYDVKMKEKGDIPEGYSVSREKKERFSLILESASTNQTSMYLCASSPGGAKNIQYFGAGTRLSVL.